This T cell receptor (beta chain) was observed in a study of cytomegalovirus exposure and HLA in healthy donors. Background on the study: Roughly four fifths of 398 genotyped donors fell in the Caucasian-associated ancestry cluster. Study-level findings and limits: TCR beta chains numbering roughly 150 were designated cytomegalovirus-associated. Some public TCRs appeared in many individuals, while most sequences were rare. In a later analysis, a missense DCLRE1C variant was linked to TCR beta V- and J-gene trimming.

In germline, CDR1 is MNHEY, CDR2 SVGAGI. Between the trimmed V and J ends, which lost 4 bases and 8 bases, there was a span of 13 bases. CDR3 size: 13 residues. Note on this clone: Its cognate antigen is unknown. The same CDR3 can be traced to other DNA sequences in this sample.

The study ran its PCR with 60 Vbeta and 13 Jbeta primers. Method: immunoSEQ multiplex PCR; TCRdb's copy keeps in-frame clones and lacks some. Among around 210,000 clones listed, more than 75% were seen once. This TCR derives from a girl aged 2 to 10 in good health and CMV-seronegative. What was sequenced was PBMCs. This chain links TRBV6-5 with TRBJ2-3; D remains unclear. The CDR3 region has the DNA TGTGCCAGCAGTTCCCGAACGGGTGGTACGCAGTATTTT. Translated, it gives CASSSRTGGTQYF.